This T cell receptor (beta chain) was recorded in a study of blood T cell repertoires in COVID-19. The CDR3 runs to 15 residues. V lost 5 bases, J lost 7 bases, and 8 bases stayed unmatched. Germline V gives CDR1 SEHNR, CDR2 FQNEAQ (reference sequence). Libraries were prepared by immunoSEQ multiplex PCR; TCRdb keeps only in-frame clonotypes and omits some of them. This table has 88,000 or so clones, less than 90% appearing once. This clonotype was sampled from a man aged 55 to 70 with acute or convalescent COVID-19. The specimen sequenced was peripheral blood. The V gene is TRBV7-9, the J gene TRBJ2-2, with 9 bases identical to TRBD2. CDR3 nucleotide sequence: TGTGCCAGCAGCATCCCCGGACTAGCGCACGGGGAGCTGTTTTTT. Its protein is CASSIPGLAHGELFF.